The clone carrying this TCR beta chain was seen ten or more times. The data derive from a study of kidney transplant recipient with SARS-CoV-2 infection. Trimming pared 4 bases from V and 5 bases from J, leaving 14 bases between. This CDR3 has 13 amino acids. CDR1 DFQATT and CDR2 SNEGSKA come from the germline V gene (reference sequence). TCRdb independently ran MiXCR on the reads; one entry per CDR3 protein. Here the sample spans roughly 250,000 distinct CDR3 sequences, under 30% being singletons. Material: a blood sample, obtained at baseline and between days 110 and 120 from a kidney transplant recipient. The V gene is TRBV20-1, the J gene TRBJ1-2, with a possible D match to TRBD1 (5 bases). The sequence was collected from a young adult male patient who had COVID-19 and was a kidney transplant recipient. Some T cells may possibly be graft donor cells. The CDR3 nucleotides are TGCAGTGCTACGACACGGGGGGGGTATGGCTACACCTTC. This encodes CSATTRGGYGYTF.